This TCR beta chain was identified in a study of cytomegalovirus exposure and HLA in healthy donors. Study overall: The use of the same platform for the 100 to 150 validation repertoires and the 600 to 800 first-cohort repertoires was reported by a later analysis.

Method: immunoSEQ multiplex PCR; TCRdb's copy keeps in-frame clones and lacks some. The table lists some 170,000 clones, about 87% of them singletons. On this clone itself: Its antigen is unknown.

Study outcomes and limitations: It was reported that the classifier diagnosed cytomegalovirus status with high specificity and sensitivity in both the original and validation cohorts. The study found most TCR sequences rare, yet found some public TCRs in many donors. The study recorded 150 to 200 TCR beta chains that were cytomegalovirus-associated.

The sequence derives from a woman aged 25-40 years in good health and CMV-seronegative. The material sequenced was PBMCs.

Here the CDR3 DNA reads TGTGCCAGCAGCCGTTTTGACTATGGCTACACCTTC. This sequence encodes CASSRFDYGYTF. The chain carries TRBV9 and TRBJ1-2, with D hard to call. The CDR3 runs to 12 residues. CDR1 is SGDLS and CDR2 is YYNGEE in the germline V gene. V lost 4 bases, J lost 3 bases, and 7 bases lay in between. The full variable domain, its missing parts supplied by reference TRBV9 and TRBJ1-2, is DSGVTQTPKHLITATGQRVTLRCSPRSGDLSVYWYQQSLDQGLQFLIQYYNGEERAKGNILERFSAQQFPDLHSELNLSSLELGDSALYFCASSRFDYGYTFGSGTRLTVV.